This paragraph reports one TCR beta chain. Its antigen is still unknown. The data were taken from a study of pediatric ulcerative colitis. Study-level points and caveats: All ulcerative colitis patients, but no controls, carried a couple of rectal clonotypes. Repertoires came from total lymphocyte DNA, not specific subsets.

No immunosuppressive drugs were given to ulcerative colitis patients before diagnostic colonoscopy. Samples were sequenced at Survey level, maximum 500,000 reads. Profiled with immunoSEQ multiplex PCR; TCRdb holds only in-frame clones, not every one. The sample lists fewer than 13,000 clones, around 90% seen once, with 7% in the top ten. V lost 4 bases to trimming and J lost 0 bases; unmatched junction nucleotides: 8. Germline values: CDR1 SEHNR, CDR2 FQNEAQ (reference sequence). CDR3 length equals 17 residues. Sequences were obtained from blood. This sequence originates from a girl aged 5 to 17 with moderate ulcerative colitis. This chain connects TRBV7-9 to TRBJ2-2; 7 bases fit TRBD2. The DNA for the CDR3 is TGTGCCAGCAGCTCAACTAGCGATGTAACGAACACCGGGGAGCTGTTTTTT. Translation gives CASSSTSDVTNTGELFF.